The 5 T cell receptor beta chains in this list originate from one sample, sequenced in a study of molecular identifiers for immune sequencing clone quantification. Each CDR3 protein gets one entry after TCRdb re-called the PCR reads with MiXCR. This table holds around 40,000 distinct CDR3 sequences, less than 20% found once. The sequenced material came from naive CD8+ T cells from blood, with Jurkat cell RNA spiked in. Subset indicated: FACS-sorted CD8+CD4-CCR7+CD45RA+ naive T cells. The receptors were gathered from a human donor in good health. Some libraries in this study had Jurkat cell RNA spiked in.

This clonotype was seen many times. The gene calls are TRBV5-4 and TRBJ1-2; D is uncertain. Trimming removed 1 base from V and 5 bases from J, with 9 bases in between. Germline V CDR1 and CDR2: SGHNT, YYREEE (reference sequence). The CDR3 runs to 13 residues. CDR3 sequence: CASSLSAEYGYTF. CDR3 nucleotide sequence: TGTGCCAGCAGCTTGTCGGCGGAATATGGCTACACCTTC.

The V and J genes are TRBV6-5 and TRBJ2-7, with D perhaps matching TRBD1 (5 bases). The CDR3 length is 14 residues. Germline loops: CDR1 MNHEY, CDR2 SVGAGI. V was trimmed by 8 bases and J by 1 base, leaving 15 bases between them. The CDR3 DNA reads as TGTGCCAGCGGTTTGACAGACATGTCCTACGAGCAGTACTTC. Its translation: CASGLTDMSYEQYF.

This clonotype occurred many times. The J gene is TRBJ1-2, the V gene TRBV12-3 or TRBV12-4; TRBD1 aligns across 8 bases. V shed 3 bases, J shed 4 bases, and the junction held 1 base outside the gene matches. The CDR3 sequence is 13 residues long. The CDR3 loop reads CASSFDRGYGYTF. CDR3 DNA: TGTGCCAGCAGTTTCGACAGGGGCTATGGCTACACCTTC.

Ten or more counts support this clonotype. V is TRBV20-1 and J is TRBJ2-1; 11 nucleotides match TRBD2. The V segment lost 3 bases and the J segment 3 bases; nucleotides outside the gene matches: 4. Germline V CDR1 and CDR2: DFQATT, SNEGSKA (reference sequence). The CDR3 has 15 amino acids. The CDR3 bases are TGCAGTGCTAGTGTCACTAGCGGGAGCTACAATGAGCAGTTCTTC. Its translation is CSASVTSGSYNEQFF.

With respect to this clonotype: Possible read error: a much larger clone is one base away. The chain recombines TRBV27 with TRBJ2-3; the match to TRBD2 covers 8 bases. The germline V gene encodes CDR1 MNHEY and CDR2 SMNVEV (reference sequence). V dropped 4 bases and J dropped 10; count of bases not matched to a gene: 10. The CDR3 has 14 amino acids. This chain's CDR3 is CASSSGLGLDAQYF. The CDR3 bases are TGTGCCAGCAGTTCGGGACTAGGGTTGGATGCGCAGTATTTT.